The 19 T cell receptor beta chains given below trace back to one sample, sequenced in a study of response to subunit inactivated influenza vaccine. Using its own MiXCR run on the RT-PCR reads, TCRdb lists one record per CDR3 protein. The top ten hold 9.5% to 12% of the sample, which has about 570,000 distinct CDR3 sequences, around 11% seen once. In addition, the sample was reused for a study of T cells expressing NK-cell markers. That report adds: TCR beta cDNA was generated via 5'RACE template switching incorporating UMIs.

The starting material was PBMCs from blood, obtained on the day of vaccination. These receptors were collected from a man between 45 and 60 years old who received an inactivated influenza vaccine.

This clonotype was detected a few times. The chain couples TRBV4-2 to TRBJ2-5; 8 bases fit TRBD2. J lost 2 bases, V lost 1 base, and 6 bases had no gene match. Germline V lookup: CDR1 LGHNA, CDR2 YNFKEQ. There are 16 residues in the CDR3. CDR3 nucleotide sequence: TGTGCCAGCAGCCAAGGTACTAGCGGAACTCAAGAGACCCAGTACTTC. Protein: CASSQGTSGTQETQYF.

The sample holds a few counts of this clonotype. The CDR3 DNA sequence: TGCGCCAGCAGCCAAGCTGTGGGCGAGTACAATGAGCAGTTCTTC. Amino acid sequence: CASSQAVGEYNEQFF. V usage is TRBV4-3 and J usage is TRBJ2-1; D remains unclear. With 1 base removed from V and 4 bases from J, the gap between germline ends came to 11 bases. The V gene's germline CDR1 is LGHNA and CDR2 YSLEER. This CDR3 region has 15 residues.

This clonotype was recorded many times. The chain combines TRBV10-3 with TRBJ2-3; D remains unclear. The germline CDR1 and CDR2 sequences are ENHRY and SYGVKD. V was pared by 3 bases and J by 0 bases, with 10 bases between. CDR3 length equals 15 residues. The CDR3 sequence is CAISEMGSSTDTQYF. The CDR3 nucleotides are TGTGCCATCAGTGAAATGGGGTCTAGCACAGATACGCAGTATTTT.

This clonotype was recorded a few times. This chain links TRBV25-1 with TRBJ2-5; weak D call: TRBD1 (5 bases). Trimming left V 1 base short and J 3 bases short, with 12 bases between. The germline CDR1 and CDR2 sequences are MGHDK and SYGVNS. The CDR3 totals 15 residues. The CDR3 loop is CASSEFGGREETQYF. The CDR3 nucleotides read TGTGCCAGCAGTGAATTTGGTGGCAGGGAAGAGACCCAGTACTTC. Full variable domain (outside the CDR3, taken from reference TRBV25-1 and TRBJ2-5): EADIYQTPRYLVIGTGKKITLECSQTMGHDKMYWYQQDPGMELHLIHYSYGVNSTEKGDLSSESTVSRIRTEHFPLTLESARPSHTSQYLCASSEFGGREETQYFGPGTRLLVL.

This clonotype was observed a handful of times. The chain combines TRBV7-9 with TRBJ2-1; 8 nucleotides align to TRBD1. CDR3 size: 15 residues. From germline, CDR1 is SEHNR and CDR2 FQNEAQ (reference sequence). After removal of 5 bases from V and 8 bases from J, the junction contained 11 bases not matched to a gene. In DNA form, the CDR3 reads TGTGCCAGCAGCACTATGGGGTACAGGGGGGATGAGCAGTTCTTC. Its protein product is CASSTMGYRGDEQFF.

In this sample, this clonotype turned up a few times. The chain couples TRBV20-1 to TRBJ2-3, with TRBD1 as a possible D gene (5 bases). V was trimmed by 5 bases and J by 6 bases, leaving 12 bases between them. The germline V gene encodes CDR1 DFQATT and CDR2 SNEGSKA (reference sequence). The CDR3 is made up of 12 amino acids. CDR3 loop: CSALTAADTQYF. CDR3 DNA sequence: TGCAGTGCTCTGACAGCTGCTGATACGCAGTATTTT.

This clonotype turned up a few times. The chain carries TRBV27 and TRBJ1-6; no definite D call. CDR1 is MNHEY and CDR2 is SMNVEV in the germline V gene (reference sequence). The CDR3 consists of 14 residues. The V end lost 2 bases, the J end lost 10 bases, and 12 bases lay between the germline ends. The CDR3 region has the DNA TGTGCCAGCAGTTTAAAAGGGTTGGGGTCACCCCTCCACTTT. This encodes CASSLKGLGSPLHF.

V is TRBV7-2 and J is TRBJ1-3; D gene unclear. The CDR3 extends over 15 amino acids. Germline V lookup: CDR1 SGHTA, CDR2 FQGNSA. Trimming removed 0 bases at V and 4 bases at J, with 10 bases between. In DNA form, the CDR3 reads TGTGCCAGCAGCTTAGCAGGTCCCCCAGGAAACACCATATATTTT. Encoded protein: CASSLAGPPGNTIYF. Looking up the rest from reference TRBV7-2 and TRBJ1-3 gives the full variable domain: GAGVSQSPSNKVTEKGKDVELRCDPISGHTALYWYRQSLGQGLEFLIYFQGNSAPDKSGLPSDRFSAERTGGSVSTLTIQRTQQEDSAVYLCASSLAGPPGNTIYFGEGSWLTVV.

This chain joins TRBV11-2 and TRBJ2-3, with 7 bases fitting TRBD2. The CDR3 contains 14 residues. Germline V gene lookup returns CDR1 SGHAT and CDR2 FQNNGV. Losses at the gene ends were 2 bases for V and 5 bases for J; bases not matched to a gene: 4. Written as DNA, the CDR3 is TGTGCCAGCAGCTTAAACGGGGGGTTAGATACGCAGTATTTT. Residues: CASSLNGGLDTQYF.

In its sample, this clonotype was seen a few times. A much larger clonotype is one base distant, so this may be a read error. The V gene is TRBV5-1, the J gene TRBJ2-7; TRBD1 agrees at 8 bases. The CDR3 has 13 residues. CDR1 is SGHRS and CDR2 is YFSETQ in the germline V gene. V dropped 4 bases and J dropped 2; count of bases not matched to a gene: 2. The CDR3 bases are TGCGCCAGCAGCCCACAGGGGGCCTACGAGCAGTACTTC. Its protein is CASSPQGAYEQYF.

This clonotype was observed a few times. The V gene is TRBV11-2, the J gene TRBJ1-1, with a weak D call TRBD1 (6 bases). With 6 bases removed from V and 8 bases from J, the gap between germline ends came to 16 bases. The CDR3 sequence is 13 residues long. Germline CDR1 is SGHAT and CDR2 is FQNNGV. In DNA, the CDR3 is TGTGCCAGCAGATCGACAGGCGGGTTAGAAGCTTTCTTT. It codes for CASRSTGGLEAFF.

In this sample, this clonotype turned up a few times. This chain uses TRBV6-1 with TRBJ2-7, with a possible D match to TRBD1 (6 bases). CDR1 is MNHNS, CDR2 SASEGT, per germline. The CDR3 covers 16 residues. Trimming cost V 7 bases and J 0 bases, with 19 bases left between them. CDR3 residues: CASTPSGTPDSYEQYF. The CDR3, as DNA: TGTGCCAGCACCCCTTCCGGGACACCGGACTCCTACGAGCAGTACTTC.

This clonotype appeared once. This sequence joins TRBV20-1 and TRBJ2-3; TRBD2 matches 8 bases. Germline V gene data show CDR1 as DFQATT and CDR2 as SNEGSKA (reference sequence). V lost 0 bases and J lost 5; bases outside the gene matches: 13. The CDR3 contains 17 residues. For the CDR3, the DNA is TGCAGTGCTAGAGATCTCGAGAAGCGGGAGCGGAGAGATACGCAGTATTTT. Its protein is CSARDLEKRERRDTQYF.

The chain is built from TRBV19 and TRBJ1-2; possible D gene TRBD1, 6 bases. CDR1 LNHDA and CDR2 SQIVND come from the germline V gene (reference sequence). V lost 6 bases, J lost 8 bases, and 16 bases lay in between. The CDR3 consists of 13 residues. The CDR3 is CASSRTDLGGYTF. The CDR3, as DNA: TGTGCCAGTAGCAGGACAGACCTCGGGGGCTACACCTTC.

This rearrangement joins TRBV7-6 to TRBJ1-2, with 9 bases lining up with TRBD1. V lost 4 bases, J lost 4 bases, and 7 bases stayed unmatched. The CDR3 spans 15 residues. The germline V gene encodes CDR1 SGHVS and CDR2 FNYEAQ. The CDR3 protein is CASSSQTGGFYGYTF. CDR3 nucleotide sequence: TGTGCCAGCAGCTCGCAAACAGGGGGCTTCTATGGCTACACCTTC.

At least ten counts were recorded for this clonotype. This chain links TRBV11-2 with TRBJ2-1, with 8 bases fitting TRBD2. The CDR3 runs to 15 residues. V shed 1 base and J 7 bases; nucleotides not matched to a gene: 6. Looked up from germline, CDR1 is SGHAT and CDR2 is FQNNGV. The CDR3 DNA follows: TGTGCCAGCAGCTTAGCCGGGGGGGTCGGAAATGAGCAGTTCTTC. This encodes CASSLAGGVGNEQFF.

This clonotype was detected only a few times. The chain recombines TRBV20-1 with TRBJ2-1, with 11 bases lining up with TRBD2. Germline V gene lookup returns CDR1 DFQATT and CDR2 SNEGSKA (reference sequence). V was pared by 4 bases and J by 0 bases, with 14 bases of the junction left unmatched. This CDR3 has 19 amino acids. This CDR3 is CSAIPGLAGGPSSYNEQFF. The CDR3 nucleotides read TGCAGTGCTATCCCGGGGCTAGCGGGAGGACCTAGCTCCTACAATGAGCAGTTCTTC.

This clonotype was observed many times. The chain couples TRBV28 to TRBJ1-5; no reliable D call. The CDR3 sequence is 15 residues long. Trimming cost V 6 bases and J 3 bases, with 15 bases left between them. The V gene's germline CDR1 is MDHEN and CDR2 SYDVKM. Here the CDR3 reads CASSPGGTLNQPQHF. The CDR3 DNA follows: TGTGCCAGCAGCCCGGGTGGCACCCTCAATCAGCCCCAGCATTTT.

The V and J genes are TRBV28 and TRBJ1-5; the D is unclear. The germline CDR1 and CDR2 sequences are MDHEN and SYDVKM. CDR3 size: 17 residues. Trimming stripped 2 bases from V and 3 bases from J, with 17 bases between. This CDR3 reads CASSLEGAGEVNQPQHF. DNA of the CDR3: TGTGCCAGCAGTTTAGAGGGCGCGGGTGAAGTCAATCAGCCCCAGCATTTT.